A selection of T cell receptor beta chains follows, all from one sample in a study of control samples from healthy donors and cancer patients. Produced via immunoSEQ multiplex PCR; TCRdb's table is partial and in-frame only. The table records 75,000 to 95,000 clones, roughly 93% of them present only once. Sample: blood. The receptors were sampled from a woman aged 25 to 39 in good health. Each CDR3 is given without its conserved first and last residue. The order of the fields is V gene, clone size, CDR3 length, D gene, CDR3 protein. D genes are given only for firm matches. Part of the rows lack a size; the others show once, few, many or a class for expanded clones.

>TRBV5-1|NA|15|TRBD1
ASSPSLFTGDRTEAF
>TRBV6-5|NA|12|TRBD2
ASRSGTSTDTQY
>TRBV29-1|NA|13|NA
SVERGTGAYNEQF
>TRBV23-1|NA|12|NA
ASSHQGLDYGYT
>TRBV5-8|NA|11|NA
ASSPTNGEKLF
>TRBV4-2|NA|12|NA
ASSQEWTYNEQF
>TRBV19|NA|13|NA
ASSPGASEVYGYT
>TRBV4-2|once|15|NA
ASSQGLRRDVVETQY
>TRBV5-4|NA|11|NA
ASSLGSEGEAF
>TRBV30|NA|13|TRBD2
AWRAGGWDTGELF
>TRBV4-2|NA|13|NA
ASSQEGGLDYGYT
>TRBV19|NA|14|NA
ASSMVHSSSYNEQF
>TRBV24-1|NA|15|TRBD2
ATGRSGLAGGGNEQF
>TRBV6-2/TRBV6-3|NA|18|TRBD2
ASSYSVRTSGSRNTGELF
>TRBV2|once|11|TRBD2
ASRGTSGGQAD
>TRBV4-2|NA|15|NA
ASSQDLARVAWEPQH
>TRBV3-1/TRBV3-2|NA|10|NA
ASSQTGYEQY
>TRBV5-6|NA|15|TRBD2
ASSLGGIAGGGETQY
>TRBV18|NA|15|NA
ASSPGGWTASYNEQF
>TRBV5-1|NA|11|NA
ASRPGENTEAF
>TRBV2|NA|12|NA
ASVPTGTNEKLF
>TRBV20-1|NA|14|TRBD2
SASGDSGRGRDTQY
>TRBV6-5|NA|12|TRBD1
ASSRQGANQPQH
>TRBV4-1|NA|13|NA
ASSQERLKTGELF
>TRBV6-5|NA|11|NA
ASSYSGHGEQY
>TRBV11-3|NA|14|TRBD2
ASSPGTSGGAVEQF
>TRBV7-9|NA|14|NA
ASSSRTDDPNTEAF
>TRBV27|NA|11|NA
ASSFTLSYEQY
>TRBV3-1/TRBV3-2|NA|13|NA
ASSQGVVGGHEQY
>TRBV6-5|NA|12|NA
AGSSTSPQETQY
>TRBV19|NA|13|NA
ASSMGGTGAYGYT
>TRBV10-1|medium-sized|11|NA
ASSARVEETQY
>TRBV18|NA|13|NA
ASSPVTGRNTEAF
>TRBV18|NA|12|NA
ASSPEYTGNTIY
>TRBV19|NA|14|NA
ASSLRGVVMNTEAF
>TRBV24-1|NA|13|TRBD2
ATSVGSGSSDTQY
>TRBV19|NA|13|TRBD1
ASSITQGARNEQF
>TRBV27|NA|13|NA
ASSSAGTLYNEQF